This entry concerns a single T cell receptor beta chain. These data are taken from a study of ipilimumab plus nivolumab after autologous stem cell transplantation. Study background: Patients received a median of roughly five ipilimumab and about 8 nivolumab doses. DLBCL patients had primary refractory or relapsed disease.

V was clipped by 4 bases and J by 1 base, with 13 bases between them. Germline CDR1 is SGHDT and CDR2 is YYEEEE. The CDR3 sequence is 15 residues long. Checkpoint therapy with ipilimumab 1 mg/kg began 14 to 28 days after transplant. Patients got 3 mg/kg IV nivolumab weeks 1, 4, 7, 10, then biweekly through week 26. Produced via immunoSEQ multiplex PCR; TCRdb's table is partial and in-frame only. This sample has 20,000 to 25,000 clones; roughly 74% occur once, and the top ten carry 20% to 25%. The chain uses TRBV5-6 and TRBJ2-3; possible D gene TRBD2, 5 bases. The sequencing here drew on PBMCs, taken in a trial of ipilimumab plus nivolumab as post-transplant consolidation. The TCR sequence derives from a male donor with diffuse large B-cell lymphoma. The DNA of the CDR3 is TGTGCCAGCAGCGTCCCATCAGCGGGCACAGATACGCAGTATTTT. It is translated as CASSVPSAGTDTQYF.